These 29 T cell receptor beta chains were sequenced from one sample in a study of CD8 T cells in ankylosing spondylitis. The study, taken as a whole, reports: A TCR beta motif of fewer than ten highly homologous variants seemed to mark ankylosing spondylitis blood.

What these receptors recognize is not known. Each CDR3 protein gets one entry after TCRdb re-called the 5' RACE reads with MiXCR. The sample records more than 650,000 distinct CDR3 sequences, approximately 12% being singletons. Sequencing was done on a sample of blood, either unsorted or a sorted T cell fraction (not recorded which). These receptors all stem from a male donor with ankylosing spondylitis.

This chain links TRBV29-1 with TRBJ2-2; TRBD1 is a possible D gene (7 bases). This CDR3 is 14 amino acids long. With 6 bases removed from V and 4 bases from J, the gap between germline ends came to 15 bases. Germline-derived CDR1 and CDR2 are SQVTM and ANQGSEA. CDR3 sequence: CSVGLGQATGELFF. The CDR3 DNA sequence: TGCAGCGTGGGACTTGGACAGGCCACCGGGGAGCTGTTTTTT.

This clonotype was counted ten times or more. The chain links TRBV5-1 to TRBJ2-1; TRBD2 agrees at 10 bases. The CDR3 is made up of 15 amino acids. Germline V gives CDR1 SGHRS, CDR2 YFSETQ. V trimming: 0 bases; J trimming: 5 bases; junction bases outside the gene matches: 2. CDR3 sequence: CASSLVAGGDNEQFF. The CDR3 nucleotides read TGCGCCAGCAGCTTGGTAGCGGGAGGAGACAATGAGCAGTTCTTC.

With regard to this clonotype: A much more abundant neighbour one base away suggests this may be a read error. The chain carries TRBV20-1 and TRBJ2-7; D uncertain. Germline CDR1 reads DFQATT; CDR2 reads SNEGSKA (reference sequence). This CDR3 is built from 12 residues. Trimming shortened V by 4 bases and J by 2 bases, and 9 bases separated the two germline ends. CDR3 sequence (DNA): TGCAGTGCTAAGGGCCCAGCCTACGAGCAGTACTTC. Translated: CSAKGPAYEQYF.

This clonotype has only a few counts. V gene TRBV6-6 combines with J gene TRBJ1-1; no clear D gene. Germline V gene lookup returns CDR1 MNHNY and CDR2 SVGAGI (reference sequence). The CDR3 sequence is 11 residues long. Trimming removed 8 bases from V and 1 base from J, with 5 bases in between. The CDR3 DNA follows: TGTGCCAGCCACCCGAACACTGAAGCTTTCTTT. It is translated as CASHPNTEAFF.

As DNA, the CDR3 is TGTGCCAGCAGTAGAGGAACAGCCTACACAGATACGCAGTATTTT. This sequence encodes CASSRGTAYTDTQYF. V and J are TRBV6-1 and TRBJ2-3; unclear D gene. V was shortened by 5 bases and J by 2 bases, with 14 bases between the two germline ends. The CDR3 covers 15 residues. The germline gives CDR1 MNHNS, CDR2 SASEGT.

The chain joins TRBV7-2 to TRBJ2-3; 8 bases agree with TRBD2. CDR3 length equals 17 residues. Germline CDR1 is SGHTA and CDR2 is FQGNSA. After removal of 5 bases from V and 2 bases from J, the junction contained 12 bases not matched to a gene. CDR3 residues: CASSKDGLAGITDTQYF. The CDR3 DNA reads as TGTGCCAGCAGCAAAGATGGGCTAGCGGGCATCACAGATACGCAGTATTTT.

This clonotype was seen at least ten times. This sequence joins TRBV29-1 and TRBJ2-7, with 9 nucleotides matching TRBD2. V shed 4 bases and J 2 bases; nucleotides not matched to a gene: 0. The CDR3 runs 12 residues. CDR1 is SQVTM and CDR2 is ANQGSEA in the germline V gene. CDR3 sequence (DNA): TGCAGCGTTGCTAGCGGGACCTACGAGCAGTACTTC. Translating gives CSVASGTYEQYF.

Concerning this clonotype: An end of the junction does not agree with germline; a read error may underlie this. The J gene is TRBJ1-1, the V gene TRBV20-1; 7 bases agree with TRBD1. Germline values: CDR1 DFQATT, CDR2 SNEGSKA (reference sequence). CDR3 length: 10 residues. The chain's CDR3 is CSAIATGEIF. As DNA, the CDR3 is TGCAGTGCAATAGCTACAGGGGAAATCTTT.

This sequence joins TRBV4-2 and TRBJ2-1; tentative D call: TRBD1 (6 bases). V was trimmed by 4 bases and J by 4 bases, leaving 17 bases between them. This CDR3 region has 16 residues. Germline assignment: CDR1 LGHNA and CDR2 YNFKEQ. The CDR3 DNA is TGTGCCAGCAGCCTGATGGGGGCGGTCCTTTACAATGAGCAGTTCTTC. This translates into CASSLMGAVLYNEQFF.

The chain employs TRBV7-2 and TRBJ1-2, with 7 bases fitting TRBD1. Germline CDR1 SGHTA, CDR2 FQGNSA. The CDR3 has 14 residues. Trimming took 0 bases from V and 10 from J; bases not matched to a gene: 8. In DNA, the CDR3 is TGTGCCAGCAGCTTAGCCCCTGACAGGGCGTCCTACACCTTC. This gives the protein CASSLAPDRASYTF.

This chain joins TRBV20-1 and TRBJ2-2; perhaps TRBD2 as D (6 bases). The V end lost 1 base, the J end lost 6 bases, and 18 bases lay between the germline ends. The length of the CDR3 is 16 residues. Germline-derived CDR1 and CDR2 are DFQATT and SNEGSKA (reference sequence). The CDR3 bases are TGCAGTGCTAGAGCTATGGGGGGATACCAGCCCGGGGAGCTGTTTTTT. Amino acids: CSARAMGGYQPGELFF.

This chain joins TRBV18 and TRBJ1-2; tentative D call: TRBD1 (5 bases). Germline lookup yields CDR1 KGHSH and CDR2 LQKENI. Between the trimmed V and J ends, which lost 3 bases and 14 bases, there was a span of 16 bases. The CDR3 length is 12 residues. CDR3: CASSPRGDAGTF. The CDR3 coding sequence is TGTGCCAGCTCACCTCGGGGGGACGCCGGAACCTTC.

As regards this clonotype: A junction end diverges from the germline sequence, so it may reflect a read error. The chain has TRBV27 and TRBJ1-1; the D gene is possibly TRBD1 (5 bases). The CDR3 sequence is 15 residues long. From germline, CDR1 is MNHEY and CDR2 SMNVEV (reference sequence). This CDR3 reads CASSRGTVWNSEAFF. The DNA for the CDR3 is TGTGCCAGCAGCCGAGGGACTGTTTGGAACTCTGAAGCTTTCTTT.

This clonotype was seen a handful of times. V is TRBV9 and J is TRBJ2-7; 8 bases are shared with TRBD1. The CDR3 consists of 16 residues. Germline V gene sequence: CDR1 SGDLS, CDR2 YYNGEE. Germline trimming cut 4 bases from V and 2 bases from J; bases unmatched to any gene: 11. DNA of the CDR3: TGTGCCAGCAGCTCCATCGGACAGGGCGCAACCTACGAGCAGTACTTC. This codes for CASSSIGQGATYEQYF.

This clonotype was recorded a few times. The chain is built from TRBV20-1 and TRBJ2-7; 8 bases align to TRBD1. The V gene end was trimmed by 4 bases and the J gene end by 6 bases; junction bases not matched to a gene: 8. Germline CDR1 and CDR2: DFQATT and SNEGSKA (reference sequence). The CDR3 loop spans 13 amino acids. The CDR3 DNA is TGCAGTGCTATGGACAGGGACCCAACCGAGCAGTACTTC. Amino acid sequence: CSAMDRDPTEQYF.

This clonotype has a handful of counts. CDR3: CSAIGLAGGVTQYF. For the CDR3, the DNA is TGCAGTGCTATTGGGCTAGCGGGAGGAGTTACGCAGTATTTT. The chain has TRBV20-1 and TRBJ2-3; 11 nucleotides match TRBD2. Germline CDR1 DFQATT, CDR2 SNEGSKA (reference sequence). This CDR3 is 14 amino acids long. V was clipped by 4 bases and J by 8 bases; unmatched bases: 8.

As DNA, the CDR3 is TGTGCCAGCAGCATTGACAGGGCTGATCAGCCCCAGCATTTT. Its protein is CASSIDRADQPQHF. The J gene is TRBJ1-5, the V gene TRBV7-8; 7 bases line up with TRBD1. V lost 5 bases to trimming and J lost 5 bases; unmatched junction nucleotides: 6. Germline V gene data show CDR1 as SGHVS and CDR2 as FQNEAQ. The CDR3 sequence is 14 residues long.

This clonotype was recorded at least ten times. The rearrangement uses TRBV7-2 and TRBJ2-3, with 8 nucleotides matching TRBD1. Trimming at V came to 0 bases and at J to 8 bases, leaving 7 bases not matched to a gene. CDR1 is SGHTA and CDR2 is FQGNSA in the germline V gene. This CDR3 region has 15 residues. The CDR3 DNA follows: TGTGCCAGCAGCTTAGCCGGGACAGGACAAGTTACGCAGTATTTT. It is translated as CASSLAGTGQVTQYF.

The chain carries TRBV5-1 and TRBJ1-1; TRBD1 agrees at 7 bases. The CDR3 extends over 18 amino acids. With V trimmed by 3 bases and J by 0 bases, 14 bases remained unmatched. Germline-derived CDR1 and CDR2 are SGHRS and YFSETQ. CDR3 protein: CASSSSLQGYPMNTEAFF. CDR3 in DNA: TGCGCCAGCAGCTCCTCGCTACAGGGGTACCCCATGAACACTGAAGCTTTCTTT.

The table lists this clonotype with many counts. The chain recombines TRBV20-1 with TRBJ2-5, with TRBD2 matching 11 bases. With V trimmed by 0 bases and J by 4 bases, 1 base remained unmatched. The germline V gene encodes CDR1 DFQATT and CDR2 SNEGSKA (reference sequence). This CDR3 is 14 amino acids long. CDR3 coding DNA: TGCAGTGCTAGAGACGGACTAGCGGGAGAGACCCAGTACTTC. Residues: CSARDGLAGETQYF.

In nucleotides, the CDR3 is TGTGCCAGCGGATCCGGGGCATACTATGGCTACACCTTC. This gives the protein CASGSGAYYGYTF. The chain couples TRBV27 to TRBJ1-2, with D possibly TRBD1 on 5 matching bases. CDR1 MNHEY and CDR2 SMNVEV come from the germline V gene (reference sequence). This CDR3 is 13 amino acids long. Trimming removed 8 bases at V and 3 bases at J, with 13 bases between.

In nucleotides, the CDR3 is TGTGCCAGCAGTTATCGAGGCACTAGCGGGAGGGCCAACGCCAAAAACATTCAGTACTTC. This sequence encodes CASSYRGTSGRANAKNIQYF. The chain links TRBV6-2 or TRBV6-3 to TRBJ2-4, with TRBD2 matching 13 bases. The J segment lost 1 base and the V segment lost 3 bases, leaving 12 bases of the junction unmatched. Germline lookup yields CDR1 MNHEY and CDR2 SVGEGT. The CDR3 extends over 20 amino acids.

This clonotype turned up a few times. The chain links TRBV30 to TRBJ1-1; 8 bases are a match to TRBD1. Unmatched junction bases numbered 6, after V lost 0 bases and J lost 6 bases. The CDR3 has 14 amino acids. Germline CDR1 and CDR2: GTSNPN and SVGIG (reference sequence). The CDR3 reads CAWSVLDREPEAFF. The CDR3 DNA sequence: TGTGCCTGGAGTGTACTGGACAGGGAACCTGAAGCTTTCTTT.

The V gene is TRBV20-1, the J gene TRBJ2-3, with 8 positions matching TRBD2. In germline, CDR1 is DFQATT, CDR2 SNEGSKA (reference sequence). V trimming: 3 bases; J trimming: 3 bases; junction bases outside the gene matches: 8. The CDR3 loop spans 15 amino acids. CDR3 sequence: CSARGGAGATDTQYF. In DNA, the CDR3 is TGCAGTGCTAGGGGGGGAGCGGGGGCTACAGATACGCAGTATTTT.

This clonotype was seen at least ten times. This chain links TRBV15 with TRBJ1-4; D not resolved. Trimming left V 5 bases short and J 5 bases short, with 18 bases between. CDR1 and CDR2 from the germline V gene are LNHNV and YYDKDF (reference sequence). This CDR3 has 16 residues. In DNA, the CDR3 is TGTGCCACCAGCTGGAGGCGTGGAGCCGGAAATGAAAAACTGTTTTTT. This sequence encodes CATSWRRGAGNEKLFF.

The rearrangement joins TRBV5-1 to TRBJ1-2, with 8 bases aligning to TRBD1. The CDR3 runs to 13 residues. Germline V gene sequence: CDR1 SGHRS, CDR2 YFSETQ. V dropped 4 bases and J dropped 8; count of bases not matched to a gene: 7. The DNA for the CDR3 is TGCGCCAGCAGCGAGGACAGGGCGCAGGGCTACACCTTC. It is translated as CASSEDRAQGYTF.

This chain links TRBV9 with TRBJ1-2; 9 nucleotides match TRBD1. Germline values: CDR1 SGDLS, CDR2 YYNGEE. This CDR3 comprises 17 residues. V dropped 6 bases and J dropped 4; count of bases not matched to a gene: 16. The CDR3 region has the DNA TGTGCCAGCACCCGGACGGACGGGACAGGGTTTCCCTATGGCTACACCTTC. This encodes CASTRTDGTGFPYGYTF.

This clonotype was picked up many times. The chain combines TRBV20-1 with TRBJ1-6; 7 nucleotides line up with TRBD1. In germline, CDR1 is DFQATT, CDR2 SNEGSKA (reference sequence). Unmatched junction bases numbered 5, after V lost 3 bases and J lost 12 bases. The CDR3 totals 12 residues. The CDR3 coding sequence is TGCAGTGCTAGCCGACAGGGAGAACCCCTCCACTTT. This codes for CSASRQGEPLHF.

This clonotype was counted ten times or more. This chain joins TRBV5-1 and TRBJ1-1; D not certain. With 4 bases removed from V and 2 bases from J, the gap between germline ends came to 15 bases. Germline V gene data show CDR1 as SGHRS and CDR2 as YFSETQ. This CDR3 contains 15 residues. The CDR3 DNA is TGCGCCAGCAGCGTGGCAGGTGCCCTCAACACTGAAGCTTTCTTT. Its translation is CASSVAGALNTEAFF.